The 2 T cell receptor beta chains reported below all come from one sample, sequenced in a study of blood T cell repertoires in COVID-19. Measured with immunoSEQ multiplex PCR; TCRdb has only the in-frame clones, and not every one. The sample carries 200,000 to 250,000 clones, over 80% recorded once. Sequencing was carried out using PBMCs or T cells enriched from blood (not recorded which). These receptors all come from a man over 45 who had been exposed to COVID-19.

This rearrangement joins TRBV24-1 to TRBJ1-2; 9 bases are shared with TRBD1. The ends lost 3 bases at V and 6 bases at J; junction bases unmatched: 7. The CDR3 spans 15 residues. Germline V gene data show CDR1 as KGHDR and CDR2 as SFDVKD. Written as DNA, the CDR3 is TGTGCCACCAGTGATCCCGCCGGACAGGGGAATGGCTACACCTTC. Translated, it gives CATSDPAGQGNGYTF.

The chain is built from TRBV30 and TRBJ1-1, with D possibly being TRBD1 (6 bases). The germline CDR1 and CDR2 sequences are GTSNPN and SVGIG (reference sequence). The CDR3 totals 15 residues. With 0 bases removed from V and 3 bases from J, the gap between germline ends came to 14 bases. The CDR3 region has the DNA TGTGCCTGGAGTGTGTTGGACAGCTACCACACTGAAGCTTTCTTT. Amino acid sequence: CAWSVLDSYHTEAFF.